This entry is about one TCR beta chain. Libraries were prepared by immunoSEQ multiplex PCR; TCRdb keeps only in-frame clonotypes and omits some of them. The sample carries some 77,000 clones, around 90% recorded once. The sample is drawn from a study of OX40 agonist ivuxolimab in advanced cancers. Source: CD4+ or CD8+ T cells sorted from blood, taken in a trial of the OX40 agonist ivuxolimab. The receptor comes from an adult with an advanced solid tumor such as melanoma, head and neck, liver or kidney cancer.

CDR3 sequence reads: CASSDHVRDTQYF. The CDR3 nucleotides read TGTGCCAGCAGTGACCACGTCCGAGATACGCAGTATTTT. The rearrangement uses TRBV6-4 and TRBJ2-3, with D unclear. Germline loops: CDR1 MRHNA, CDR2 SNTAGT. There are 13 residues in the CDR3. The ends were cut back, 2 bases at V and 5 bases at J, with 8 bases in the middle.